The 26 T cell receptor beta chains in this list originate from one sample, sequenced in a study of graft-versus-host responses after intestinal transplantation. Antigens of these TCRs are unknown. Only in-frame clones appear in the TCRdb table, and some are missing; sequencing was by immunoSEQ multiplex PCR. The sample contains about 85,000 clones, 85% to 95% of which appear only once. Sequenced here: unstimulated CD8+ T cells sorted from spleen or lymph node cells, sampled before transplant. The receptors come from a human donor who was the organ donor for an intestinal transplant.

The V gene is TRBV7-6, the J gene TRBJ1-1, with 7 bases aligning to TRBD1. Per the germline V gene, CDR1 is SGHVS and CDR2 is FNYEAQ. CDR3 length: 13 residues. V dropped 1 base and J dropped 8; count of bases not matched to a gene: 4. CDR3 region: CASSLGGDSEAFF. CDR3 DNA: TGTGCCAGCAGCTTAGGAGGGGACAGCGAAGCTTTCTTT. Full variable domain (outside the CDR3, taken from reference TRBV7-6 and TRBJ1-1): GAGVSQSPRYKVTKRGQDVALRCDPISGHVSLYWYRQALGQGPEFLTYFNYEAQQDKSGLPNDRFSAERPEGSISTLTIQRTEQRDSAMYRCASSLGGDSEAFFGQGTRLTVV.

For this clone: Other DNA sequences in the same sample also yield this CDR3. This chain connects TRBV27 to TRBJ2-7; TRBD1 might be the D (6 bases). CDR3 size: 14 residues. In germline, CDR1 is MNHEY, CDR2 SMNVEV (reference sequence). V lost 3 bases and J 0 bases, leaving 9 bases between the germline ends. DNA of the CDR3: TGTGCCAGCAGTTTGACAGGCAGCTCCTACGAGCAGTACTTC. Amino acid sequence: CASSLTGSSYEQYF.

This clone has just a few counts. This sequence joins TRBV11-2 and TRBJ1-1, with 11 nucleotides matching TRBD1. Germline V gene lookup returns CDR1 SGHAT and CDR2 FQNNGV. This CDR3 has 16 residues. J was trimmed by 6 bases and V by 2 bases; bases with no gene match: 8. CDR3 coding DNA: TGTGCCAGCAGCTTAAGAGGACAGGGGGCCCCCCCTGAAGCTTTCTTT. Its protein is CASSLRGQGAPPEAFF.

The V gene is TRBV19, the J gene TRBJ2-7; D not resolved. Trimming stripped 1 base from V and 4 bases from J, with 8 bases between. The germline gives CDR1 LNHDA, CDR2 SQIVND (reference sequence). The CDR3 has 13 amino acids. The DNA for the CDR3 is TGTGCCAGTAGTATAGCGAGCCCTTACGAGCAGTACTTC. Encoded protein: CASSIASPYEQYF.

This clone is labeled as medium-sized. The rearrangement joins TRBV29-1 to TRBJ1-1; D may be TRBD1 (6 bases). The V end lost 6 bases, the J end lost 3 bases, and 11 bases lay between the germline ends. Per germline, CDR1 SQVTM and CDR2 ANQGSEA. The CDR3 contains 12 residues. The CDR3 DNA reads as TGCAGCGTATTCAGGGGATACACTGAAGCTTTCTTT. Translation gives CSVFRGYTEAFF. Supplemented by reference TRBV29-1 and TRBJ1-1, the full variable domain reads SAVISQKPSRDICQRGTSLTIQCQVDSQVTMMFWYRQQPGQSLTLIATANQGSEATYESGFVIDKFPISRPNLTFSTLTVSNMSPEDSSIYLCSVFRGYTEAFFGQGTRLTVV.

This rearrangement joins TRBV4-1 to TRBJ1-2, with TRBD1 matching 10 bases. Per the germline V gene, CDR1 is MGHRA and CDR2 is YSYEKL. This CDR3 contains 17 residues. The V and J ends lost 1 base and 3 bases, in that order; junction bases with no gene match: 8. The CDR3 here is CASSQVVRDRGDYGYTF. DNA for the CDR3: TGCGCCAGCAGCCAAGTCGTCCGGGACAGGGGCGACTATGGCTACACCTTC.

V is TRBV5-1 and J is TRBJ1-1, with D uncertain. This CDR3 comprises 14 residues. Trimming stripped 0 bases from V and 1 base from J, with 7 bases between. Germline loops: CDR1 SGHRS, CDR2 YFSETQ. As DNA, the CDR3 is TGCGCCAGCAGCTTGGTGTCCCAGAACACTGAAGCTTTCTTT. Translated: CASSLVSQNTEAFF.

V gene TRBV27 combines with J gene TRBJ2-7; D remains unclear. The CDR3 loop spans 14 amino acids. Trimming stripped 2 bases from V and 2 bases from J, with 10 bases between. CDR1 MNHEY and CDR2 SMNVEV come from the germline V gene (reference sequence). In DNA, the CDR3 is TGTGCCAGCAGTTTAGCTCCGCGTGCCTACGAGCAGTACTTC. Residues: CASSLAPRAYEQYF.

The chain joins TRBV21-1 to TRBJ2-4; TRBD1, the table's D call, was not compared with the DNA. TRBV21-1 is a listed pseudogene. The CDR3 is 18 residues long. The CDR3 is CASSKEYRDRYSKNIQYF. The DNA for the CDR3 is TGTGCCAGCAGCAAAGAGTATAGGGACAGATATTCCAAAAACATTCAGTACTTC.

The chain recombines TRBV2 with TRBJ1-5; D possibly corresponds to TRBD1 (6 bases). Germline assignment: CDR1 SNHLY and CDR2 FYNNEI. The CDR3 contains 13 residues. The V end lost 7 bases, the J end lost 3 bases, and 10 bases lay between the germline ends. The CDR3 DNA follows: TGTGCCAGCACAGGGGTCCCCAATCAGCCCCAGCATTTT. This sequence encodes CASTGVPNQPQHF.

The chain has TRBV4-1 and TRBJ2-3; the match to TRBD2 covers 7 bases. The junction had 5 bases not matched to a gene; V was cut back by 5 bases and J by 0 bases. Germline values: CDR1 MGHRA, CDR2 YSYEKL. The CDR3 sequence is 15 residues long. CDR3 DNA: TGCGCCAGCAGCGCTAGCGGTGCTAGCACAGATACGCAGTATTTT. Translating gives CASSASGASTDTQYF.

The V and J genes are TRBV4-1 and TRBJ2-2, with D perhaps matching TRBD2 (5 bases). The CDR3 contains 16 residues. V lost 0 bases and J lost 2, with 10 bases in between. Germline lookup yields CDR1 MGHRA and CDR2 YSYEKL. This CDR3 reads CASSQEETTNTGELFF. In nucleotides, the CDR3 is TGCGCCAGCAGCCAAGAGGAGACTACCAACACCGGGGAGCTGTTTTTT.

The rearrangement joins TRBV7-9 to TRBJ2-1; TRBD2 is a possible D gene (5 bases). The CDR3 has 15 amino acids. Germline V CDR1 and CDR2: SEHNR, FQNEAQ (reference sequence). Trimming removed 0 bases at V and 9 bases at J, with 15 bases between. CDR3: CASSLASERAGEQFF. The CDR3 DNA reads TGTGCCAGCAGCTTAGCGTCGGAGCGTGCGGGTGAGCAGTTCTTC.

The chain joins TRBV5-4 to TRBJ1-1, with D possibly being TRBD1 (5 bases). CDR1 and CDR2 (germline): SGHNT, YYREEE (reference sequence). This CDR3 has 16 residues. Trimming removed 4 bases at V and 0 bases at J, with 16 bases between. The CDR3 DNA is TGTGCCAGCAGCCCACAGGTGGAACCTTTGAACACTGAAGCTTTCTTT. It encodes CASSPQVEPLNTEAFF.

The J gene is TRBJ2-2, the V gene TRBV12-5; D perhaps matches TRBD1 (5 bases). V gave up 3 bases and J gave up 5 bases, with 10 bases separating them. The germline V gene encodes CDR1 LGHNT and CDR2 FRNRAP. The length of the CDR3 is 14 residues. Here the CDR3 reads CASGFQGGTGELFF. CDR3 bases: TGTGCTAGTGGTTTTCAGGGCGGAACCGGGGAGCTGTTTTTT.

This chain links TRBV4-1 with TRBJ2-1; D is uncertain. With 1 base removed from V and 7 bases from J, the gap between germline ends came to 14 bases. CDR1 and CDR2 from the germline V gene are MGHRA and YSYEKL. The CDR3 contains 15 residues. CDR3 coding DNA: TGCGCCAGCAGCCAAGGAAGGGTGCTGGATAATGAGCAGTTCTTC. It specifies CASSQGRVLDNEQFF.

This chain uses TRBV11-1 with TRBJ1-1; a weak D match, TRBD1 (6 bases). From germline, CDR1 is SGHAT and CDR2 FQDESV (reference sequence). V shed 1 base and J shed 7 bases, with 19 bases lying between them. The CDR3 has 16 amino acids. This CDR3 is CASSLVDTGRFDEAFF. CDR3 nucleotide sequence: TGTGCCAGCAGCTTAGTTGATACAGGGAGGTTCGATGAAGCTTTCTTT.

This chain joins TRBV9 and TRBJ1-5, with a possible D match to TRBD1 (5 bases). Trimming pared 3 bases from V and 1 base from J, leaving 11 bases between. CDR3 length equals 15 residues. CDR1 and CDR2 from the germline V gene are SGDLS and YYNGEE. The CDR3 loop reads CASSARGGSNQPQHF. The CDR3, as DNA: TGTGCCAGCAGCGCCCGGGGGGGGAGCAATCAGCCCCAGCATTTT.

V gene TRBV30 combines with J gene TRBJ1-1; tentative D call: TRBD1 (6 bases). The germline gives CDR1 GTSNPN, CDR2 SVGIG (reference sequence). V dropped 7 bases and J dropped 4 bases, with 16 bases sitting between them. This CDR3 is 13 amino acids long. CDR3 in DNA: TGTGCCTCCGAGTTTGGGGGCCGCACTGAAGCTTTCTTT. Translation gives CASEFGGRTEAFF.

J is TRBJ2-3 and V is TRBV25-1; D remains ambiguous. This CDR3 has 12 residues. Germline CDR1 MGHDK, CDR2 SYGVNS. V lost 6 bases to trimming and J lost 4 bases, with 8 bases between them. CDR3 coding DNA: TGTGCCAGCAGCTTCTTTGCAGATACGCAGTATTTT. Its protein product is CASSFFADTQYF.

V usage is TRBV12-2 and J usage is TRBJ2-5. TRBV12-2 is termed a pseudogene. The CDR3 length is 21 residues. This CDR3 is CASRLRTEGAPVRLFKETQYF. The CDR3 DNA reads TGTGCAAGTCGCTTACGGACGGAAGGAGCCCCAGTCAGACTCTTTAAAGAGACCCAGTACTTC.

The chain recombines TRBV11-3 with TRBJ2-1; D not certain. CDR1 SGHNT and CDR2 YENEEA come from the germline V gene. The CDR3 runs to 13 residues. Trimming shortened V by 3 bases and J by 5 bases, and 8 bases separated the two germline ends. CDR3 region: CASSFMGNNEQFF. As DNA, the CDR3 is TGTGCCAGCAGCTTTATGGGGAACAATGAGCAGTTCTTC.

This chain uses TRBV2 with TRBJ2-7; the match to TRBD2 covers 10 bases. The V segment lost 6 bases and the J segment 3 bases; nucleotides outside the gene matches: 5. CDR1 is SNHLY, CDR2 FYNNEI, per germline. This CDR3 region has 14 residues. The CDR3, as DNA: TGTGCCAGCAGCGAGCGGGGGGGCCTCTACGAGCAGTACTTC. It yields the protein CASSERGGLYEQYF.

This rearrangement joins TRBV5-1 to TRBJ2-3; no clear D gene. Deletions cut 0 bases from V and 1 base from J, with 12 bases between. Germline V gives CDR1 SGHRS, CDR2 YFSETQ. CDR3 length: 16 residues. CDR3 DNA: TGCGCCAGCAGCTTGGGTGTGAGGCGCGGCACAGATACGCAGTATTTT. Its translation is CASSLGVRRGTDTQYF.

This sequence joins TRBV9 and TRBJ2-1, with D unresolved. Germline lookup yields CDR1 SGDLS and CDR2 YYNGEE. The CDR3 runs to 14 residues. V was cut by 0 bases and J by 6 bases, with 10 bases left in between. The CDR3 spells CASSVVASGNEQFF. DNA for the CDR3: TGTGCCAGCAGCGTAGTTGCCTCCGGCAATGAGCAGTTCTTC.

This chain uses TRBV6-5 with TRBJ1-1; perhaps TRBD1 as D (5 bases). The germline V and J ends were trimmed by 7 bases and 1 base, with 13 bases remaining between them. Germline values: CDR1 MNHEY, CDR2 SVGAGI. This CDR3 has 14 amino acids. CDR3 region: CASMGQAPNTEAFF. The CDR3, as DNA: TGTGCCAGCATGGGGCAGGCACCGAACACTGAAGCTTTCTTT.